This T cell receptor beta chain is from a study of vaccination effects on CD4 cells after COVID-19. As for the study in general: Samples were taken post-vaccine, and their median timing was 72 days after the second dose.

The germline V gene has CDR1 SGHAT and CDR2 FQNNGV. The CDR3 is 14 residues long. Deletions cut 5 bases from V and 0 bases from J, with 8 bases between. Only in-frame clones appear in the TCRdb table, and some are missing; sequencing was by immunoSEQ multiplex PCR. This repertoire shows about 22,000 clones, over 60% found once; its top ten account for roughly a tenth. With regard to this clone: Its antigen is unknown.

Findings and limits, study-wide: Clones induced by infection and by vaccine showed marked clonal contraction late after vaccination.

ViraFEST assay sequencing came after antigen-specific CD4+ T cells were expanded with viral peptide pools. The culture ran for 10 days, and then CD4+ T cells were isolated. Every participant took two doses of the BNT162b2 or mRNA-1273 vaccine. This receptor was obtained from a human donor who received a COVID-19 vaccine. The J gene is TRBJ2-1, the V gene TRBV11-2; no clear D gene. The sample here was CD4+ T cells from PBMCs cultured with HCoV-NL63 spike peptides, taken after COVID-19 vaccination. The CDR3 DNA follows: TGTGCCAGCAGCACGAGAGTCTCCTACAATGAGCAGTTCTTC. This encodes CASSTRVSYNEQFF.